What follows describes a single TCR beta chain. As yet, its antigen is unknown. This sample was included in a study of T cell responses to AZD1222 COVID-19 vaccine. Study-level findings and limits: Spike-specific TCR breadth and depth were elevated following two AZD1222 doses. Dominant at 160-218 and 743-854, vaccine-associated CD4 TCRs also spanned spike. Targeting of unmutated variant regions was reportedly seen in nearly half of spike-specific TCRs. Baseline seropositives among AZD1222 recipients totaled only five or six.

Trimming shortened V by 0 bases and J by 4 bases, and 11 bases separated the two germline ends. CDR1 and CDR2 from the germline V gene are SGHDT and YYEEEE. The CDR3 sequence is 14 residues long. The data were produced by immunoSEQ multiplex PCR, yet TCRdb's version contains in-frame clones alone and is incomplete. The table has 95,000 to 150,000 clones, 70% to 90% seen once. The sample here was peripheral blood, taken on day 0 of AZD1222 vaccination. The chain links TRBV5-6 to TRBJ2-7; D perhaps matches TRBD1 (5 bases). The origin of this receptor is an adult in good health. Written as DNA, the CDR3 is TGTGCCAGCAGCTTGGGGCAGGGAAGATACGAGCAGTACTTC. As protein: CASSLGQGRYEQYF.